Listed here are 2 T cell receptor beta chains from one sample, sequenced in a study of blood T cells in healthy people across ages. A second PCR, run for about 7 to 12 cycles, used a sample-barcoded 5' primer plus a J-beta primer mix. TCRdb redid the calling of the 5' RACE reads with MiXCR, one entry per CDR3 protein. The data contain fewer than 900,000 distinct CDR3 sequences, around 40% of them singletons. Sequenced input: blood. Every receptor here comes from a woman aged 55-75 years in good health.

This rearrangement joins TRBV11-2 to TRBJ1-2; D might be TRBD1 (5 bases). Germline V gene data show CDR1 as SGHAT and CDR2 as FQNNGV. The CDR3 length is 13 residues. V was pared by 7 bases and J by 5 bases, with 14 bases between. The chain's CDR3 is CASNSGLTYGYTF. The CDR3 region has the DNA TGTGCCAGCAACTCGGGACTGACATATGGCTACACCTTC.

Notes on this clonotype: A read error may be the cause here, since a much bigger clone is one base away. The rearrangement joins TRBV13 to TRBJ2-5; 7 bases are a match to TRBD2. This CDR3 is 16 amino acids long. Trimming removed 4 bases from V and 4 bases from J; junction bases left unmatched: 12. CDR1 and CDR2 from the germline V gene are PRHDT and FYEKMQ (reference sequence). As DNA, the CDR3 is TGTGCCAGCAGCTACAAGACTGGCGGGAGTGGAGAGACCCAGTACTTC. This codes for CASSYKTGGSGETQYF.